Presented here are 3 T cell receptor beta chains from one specimen sequenced in a study of a mutant IDH1 vaccine in newly diagnosed glioma. Time point given: week 35, safety follow-up. The study gave 300 ug of mutant IDH1 20-mer peptide per vaccine dose, with topical imiquimod. The antigens for these receptors are not known. Clones were read by immunoSEQ multiplex PCR, and TCRdb kept only the in-frame ones, dropping some. The profile shows 60,000 or so clones, 84% of them singletons. The source material was PBMCs, sampled from a glioma patient whose treatment included an IDH1 peptide vaccine. These receptors all come from a man younger than 40 with glioma.

This chain links TRBV11-1 with TRBJ1-1; D gene uncertain. CDR1 and CDR2 (germline): SGHAT, FQDESV (reference sequence). The CDR3 covers 13 residues. V was clipped by 2 bases and J by 5 bases, with 9 bases between them. CDR3 residues: CASSLSPRTEAFF. Written as DNA, the CDR3 is TGTGCCAGCAGCTTATCCCCGAGGACTGAAGCTTTCTTT.

The chain links TRBV19 to TRBJ2-1, with TRBD2 as a possible D gene (5 bases). Germline CDR1 reads LNHDA; CDR2 reads SQIVND (reference sequence). The CDR3 runs to 15 residues. V shed 4 bases and J shed 5 bases, with 15 bases lying between them. The DNA for the CDR3 is TGTGCCAGTAGTACCGAGGGTTTTCGGAACAATGAGCAGTTCTTC. Its protein product is CASSTEGFRNNEQFF. The variable domain in full, completed from reference TRBV19 and TRBJ2-1, reads DGGITQSPKYLFRKEGQNVTLSCEQNLNHDAMYWYRQDPGQGLRLIYYSQIVNDFQKGDIAEGYSVSREKKESFPLTVTSAQKNPTAFYLCASSTEGFRNNEQFFGPGTRLTVL.

This clone was detected once. The V and J genes are TRBV25-1 and TRBJ2-5; 9 nucleotides agree with TRBD1. The closer fit of TRBJ2-7 to the DNA end suggests the J call may be wrong. The CDR3 length is 14 residues. Germline V lookup: CDR1 MGHDK, CDR2 SYGVNS. Written as DNA, the CDR3 is TGTGCCAGCAGTGGGGGACAGGGCTCCTACGAGCAGTACTTC. It codes for CASSGGQGSYEQYF.